This T cell receptor (beta chain) originates from a study of cytomegalovirus exposure and HLA in healthy donors. Study results and caveats: Productive rates of about 87% or about 30% were seen for most TCR beta V segments in an earlier analysis. Among the sequence variants, a highly shared cluster was likely an artifact of sequencing.

Germline assignment: CDR1 SGHNT and CDR2 YYREEE (reference sequence). Trimming cost V 5 bases and J 6 bases; bases outside gene matches: 8. The CDR3 has 14 amino acids. The study ran its PCR with 60 Vbeta and 13 Jbeta primers. TCRdb's copy holds only in-frame clones and misses some; the assay was immunoSEQ multiplex PCR. The sample includes some 180,000 clones, roughly 74% seen only once; the top ten take about 3.1%. Worth noting for this clone: Its antigen remains unknown.

This TCR derives from a female donor in good health and CMV-seronegative. The chain has TRBV5-4 and TRBJ2-3; TRBD1 aligns across 8 bases. Input material: PBMCs. CDR3 region: CASSTGQGWDTQYF. CDR3 bases: TGTGCCAGCAGTACCGGACAGGGCTGGGATACGCAGTATTTT.